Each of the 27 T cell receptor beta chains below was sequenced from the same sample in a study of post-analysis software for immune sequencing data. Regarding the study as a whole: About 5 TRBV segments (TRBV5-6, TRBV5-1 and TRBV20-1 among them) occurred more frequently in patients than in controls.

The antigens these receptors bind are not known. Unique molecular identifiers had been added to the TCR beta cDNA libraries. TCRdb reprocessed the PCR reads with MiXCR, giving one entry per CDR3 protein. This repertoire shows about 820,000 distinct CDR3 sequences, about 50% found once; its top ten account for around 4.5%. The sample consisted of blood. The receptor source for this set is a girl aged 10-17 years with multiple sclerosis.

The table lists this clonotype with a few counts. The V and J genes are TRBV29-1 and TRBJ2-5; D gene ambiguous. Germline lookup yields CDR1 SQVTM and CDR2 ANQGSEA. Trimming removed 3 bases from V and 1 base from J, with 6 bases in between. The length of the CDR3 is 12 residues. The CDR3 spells CSVELTQETQYF. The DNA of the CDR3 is TGCAGCGTTGAGCTCACCCAAGAGACCCAGTACTTC.

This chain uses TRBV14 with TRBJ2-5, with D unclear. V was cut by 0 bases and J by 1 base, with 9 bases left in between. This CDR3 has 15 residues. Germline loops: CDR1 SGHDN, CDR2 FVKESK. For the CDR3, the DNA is TGTGCCAGCAGCCAAGATAGACGACTCCAAGAGACCCAGTACTTC. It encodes CASSQDRRLQETQYF.

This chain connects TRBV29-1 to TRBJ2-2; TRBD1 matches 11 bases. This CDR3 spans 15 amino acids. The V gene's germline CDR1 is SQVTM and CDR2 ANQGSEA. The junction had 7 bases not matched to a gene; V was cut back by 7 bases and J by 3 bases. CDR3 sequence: CSASDRGLDTGELFF. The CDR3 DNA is TGCAGCGCCTCGGACAGGGGGCTAGACACCGGGGAGCTGTTTTTT.

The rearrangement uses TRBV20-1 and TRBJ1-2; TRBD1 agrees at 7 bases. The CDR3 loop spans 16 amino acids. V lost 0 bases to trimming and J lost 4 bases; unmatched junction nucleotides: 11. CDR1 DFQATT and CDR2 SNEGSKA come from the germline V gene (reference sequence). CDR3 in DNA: TGCAGTGCTAGAGATCAGGGGAGGGGGCTTACCTATGGCTACACCTTC. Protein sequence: CSARDQGRGLTYGYTF.

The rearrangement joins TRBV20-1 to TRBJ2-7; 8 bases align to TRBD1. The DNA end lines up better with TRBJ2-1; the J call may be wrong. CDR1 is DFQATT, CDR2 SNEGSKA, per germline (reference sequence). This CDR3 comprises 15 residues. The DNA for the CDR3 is TGCAGTGCTAGCAGGGGGCCCACGGACAACAATGAGCAGTTCTTC. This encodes CSASRGPTDNNEQFF.

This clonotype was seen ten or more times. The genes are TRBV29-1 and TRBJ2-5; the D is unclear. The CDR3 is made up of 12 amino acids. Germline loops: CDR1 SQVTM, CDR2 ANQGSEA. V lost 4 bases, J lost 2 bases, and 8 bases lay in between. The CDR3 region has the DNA TGCAGCGTTGGACGGCCTCAAGAGACCCAGTACTTC. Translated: CSVGRPQETQYF.

CDR3 residues: CASSLARGTSYNEQFF. CDR3 DNA sequence: TGTGCCAGCAGCCTGGCGAGAGGTACCTCCTACAATGAGCAGTTCTTC. The chain combines TRBV7-9 with TRBJ2-1, with D hard to call. The germline V gene encodes CDR1 SEHNR and CDR2 FQNEAQ (reference sequence). Between the trimmed V and J ends, which lost 5 bases and 0 bases, there was a span of 14 bases. The CDR3 extends over 16 amino acids.

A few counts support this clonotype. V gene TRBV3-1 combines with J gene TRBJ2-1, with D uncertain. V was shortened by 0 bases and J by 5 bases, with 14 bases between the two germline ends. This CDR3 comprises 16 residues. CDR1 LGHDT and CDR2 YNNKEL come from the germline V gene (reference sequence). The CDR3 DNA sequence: TGTGCCAGCAGCCAAGATCCTCCCCTAGTAGACAATGAGCAGTTCTTC. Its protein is CASSQDPPLVDNEQFF.

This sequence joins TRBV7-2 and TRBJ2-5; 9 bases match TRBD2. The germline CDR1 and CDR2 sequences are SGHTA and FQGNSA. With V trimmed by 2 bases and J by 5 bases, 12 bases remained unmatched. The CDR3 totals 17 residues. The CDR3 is CASSLNGGGGAWETQYF. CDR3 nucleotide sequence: TGTGCCAGCAGCTTAAACGGAGGCGGGGGGGCCTGGGAGACCCAGTACTTC. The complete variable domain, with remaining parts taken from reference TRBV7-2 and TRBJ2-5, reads GAGVSQSPSNKVTEKGKDVELRCDPISGHTALYWYRQSLGQGLEFLIYFQGNSAPDKSGLPSDRFSAERTGGSVSTLTIQRTQQEDSAVYLCASSLNGGGGAWETQYFGPGTRLLVL.

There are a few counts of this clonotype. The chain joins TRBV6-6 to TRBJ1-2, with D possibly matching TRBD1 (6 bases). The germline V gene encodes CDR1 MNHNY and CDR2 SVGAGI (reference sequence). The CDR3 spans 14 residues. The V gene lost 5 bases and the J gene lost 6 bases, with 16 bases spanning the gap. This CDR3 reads CASSPIIGGDGYTF. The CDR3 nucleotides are TGTGCCAGCAGTCCCATTATCGGGGGCGATGGCTACACCTTC.

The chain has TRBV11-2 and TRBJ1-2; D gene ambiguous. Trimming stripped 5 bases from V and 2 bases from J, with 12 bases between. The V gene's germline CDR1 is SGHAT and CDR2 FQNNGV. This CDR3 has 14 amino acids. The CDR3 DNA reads TGTGCCAGCAGCGAACCGGACTTGAACTATGGCTACACCTTC. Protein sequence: CASSEPDLNYGYTF.

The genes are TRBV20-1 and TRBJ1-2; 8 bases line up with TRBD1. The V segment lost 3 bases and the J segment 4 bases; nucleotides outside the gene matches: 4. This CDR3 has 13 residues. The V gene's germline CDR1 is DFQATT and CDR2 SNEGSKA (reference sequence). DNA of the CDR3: TGCAGTGCTAGCCCCGGGACAGGCTATGGCTACACCTTC. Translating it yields CSASPGTGYGYTF.

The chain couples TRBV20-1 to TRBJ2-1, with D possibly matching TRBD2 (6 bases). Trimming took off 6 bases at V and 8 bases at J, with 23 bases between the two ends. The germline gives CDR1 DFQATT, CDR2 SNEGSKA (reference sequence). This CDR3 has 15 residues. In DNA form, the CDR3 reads TGCAGTGCATCGTCCGCCGGGGGAGCCAACTATGAGCAGTTCTTC. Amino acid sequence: CSASSAGGANYEQFF.

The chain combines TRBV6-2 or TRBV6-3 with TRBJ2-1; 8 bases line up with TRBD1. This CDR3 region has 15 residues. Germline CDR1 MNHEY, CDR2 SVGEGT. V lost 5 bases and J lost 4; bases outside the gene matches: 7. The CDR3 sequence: CASSQRTGFYNEQFF. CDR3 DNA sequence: TGTGCCAGCAGTCAAAGGACAGGGTTTTACAATGAGCAGTTCTTC.

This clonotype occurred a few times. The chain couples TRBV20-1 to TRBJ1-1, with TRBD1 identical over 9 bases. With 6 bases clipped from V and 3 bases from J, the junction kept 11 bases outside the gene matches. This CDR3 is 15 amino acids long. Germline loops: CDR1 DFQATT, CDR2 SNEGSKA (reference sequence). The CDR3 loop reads CSAFAPGQGYTEAFF. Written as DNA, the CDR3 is TGCAGTGCCTTCGCACCGGGACAGGGTTACACTGAAGCTTTCTTT.

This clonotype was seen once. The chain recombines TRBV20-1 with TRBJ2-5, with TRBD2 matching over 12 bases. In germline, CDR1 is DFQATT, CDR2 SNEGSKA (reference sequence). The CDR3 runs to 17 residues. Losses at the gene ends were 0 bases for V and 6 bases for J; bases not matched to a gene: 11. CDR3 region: CSARDLTSGGPGKTQYF. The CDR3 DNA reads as TGCAGTGCTAGAGATCTGACTAGCGGGGGCCCGGGGAAGACCCAGTACTTC.

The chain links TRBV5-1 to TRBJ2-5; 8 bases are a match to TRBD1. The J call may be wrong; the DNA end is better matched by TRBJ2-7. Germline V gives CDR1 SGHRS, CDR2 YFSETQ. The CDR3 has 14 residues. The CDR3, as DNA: TGCGCCAGTCAGAGGGGCAGGGGGCGTAACGAGCAGTACTTC. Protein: CASQRGRGRNEQYF.

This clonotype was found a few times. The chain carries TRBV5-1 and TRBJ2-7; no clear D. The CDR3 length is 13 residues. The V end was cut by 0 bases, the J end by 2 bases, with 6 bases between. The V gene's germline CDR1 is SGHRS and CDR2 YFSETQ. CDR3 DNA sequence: TGCGCCAGCAGCTTGGAGCCGACCTACGAGCAGTACTTC. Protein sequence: CASSLEPTYEQYF.

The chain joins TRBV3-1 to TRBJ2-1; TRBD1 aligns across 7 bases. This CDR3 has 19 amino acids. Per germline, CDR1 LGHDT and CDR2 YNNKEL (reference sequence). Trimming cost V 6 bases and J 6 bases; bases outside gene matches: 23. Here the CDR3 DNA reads TGTGCCAGCAGACCCGGGCCCAGGGGGATCCTAAGCCTAGGCAATGAGCAGTTCTTC. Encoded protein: CASRPGPRGILSLGNEQFF.

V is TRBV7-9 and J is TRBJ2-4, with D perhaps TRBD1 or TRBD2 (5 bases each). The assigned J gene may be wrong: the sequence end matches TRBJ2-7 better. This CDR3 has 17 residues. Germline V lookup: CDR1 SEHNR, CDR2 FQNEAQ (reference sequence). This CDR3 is CASSRDPPGLRSYEQYF. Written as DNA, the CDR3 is TGTGCCAGCAGCCGGGACCCCCCGGGTCTGCGCTCCTACGAGCAGTACTTC.

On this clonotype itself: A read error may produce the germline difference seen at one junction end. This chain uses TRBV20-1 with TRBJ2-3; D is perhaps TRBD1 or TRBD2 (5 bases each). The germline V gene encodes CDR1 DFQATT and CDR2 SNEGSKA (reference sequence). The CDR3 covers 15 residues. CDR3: CSASPREPSTGTQYF. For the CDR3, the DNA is TGCAGTGCTAGTCCAAGGGAGCCCAGCACAGGTACGCAGTATTTT.

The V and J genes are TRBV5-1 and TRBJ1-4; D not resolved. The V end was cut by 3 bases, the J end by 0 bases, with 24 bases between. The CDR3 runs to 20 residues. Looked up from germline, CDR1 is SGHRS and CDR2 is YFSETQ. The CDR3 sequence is CASSSGSLALIVATNEKLFF. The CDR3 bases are TGCGCCAGCAGCTCGGGCAGTCTGGCCCTGATCGTTGCAACTAATGAAAAACTGTTTTTT.

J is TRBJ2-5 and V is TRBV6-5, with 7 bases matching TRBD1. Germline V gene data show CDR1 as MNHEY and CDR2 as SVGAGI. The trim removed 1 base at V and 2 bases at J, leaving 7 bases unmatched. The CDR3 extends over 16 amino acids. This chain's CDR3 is CASSYYPPGQQETQYF. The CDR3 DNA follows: TGTGCCAGCAGTTACTACCCCCCGGGACAGCAAGAGACCCAGTACTTC.

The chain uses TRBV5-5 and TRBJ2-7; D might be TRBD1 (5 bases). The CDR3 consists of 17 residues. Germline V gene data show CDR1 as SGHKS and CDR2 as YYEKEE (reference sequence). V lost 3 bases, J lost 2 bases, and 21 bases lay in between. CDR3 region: CASSWSLKGNKTYEQYF. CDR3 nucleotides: TGTGCCAGCAGCTGGAGTTTGAAGGGGAATAAAACCTACGAGCAGTACTTC.

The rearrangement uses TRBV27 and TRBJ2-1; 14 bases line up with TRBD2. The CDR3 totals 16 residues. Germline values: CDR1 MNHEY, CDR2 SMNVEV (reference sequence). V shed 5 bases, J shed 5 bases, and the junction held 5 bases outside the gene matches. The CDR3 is CASSLGTSGGNNEQFF. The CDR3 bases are TGTGCCAGCAGTCTCGGGACTAGCGGGGGTAACAATGAGCAGTTCTTC.

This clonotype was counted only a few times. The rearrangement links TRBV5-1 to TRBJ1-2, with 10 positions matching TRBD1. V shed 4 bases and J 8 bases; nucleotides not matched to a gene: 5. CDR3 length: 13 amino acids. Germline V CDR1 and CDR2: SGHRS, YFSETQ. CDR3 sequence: CASSTGTGDGYTF. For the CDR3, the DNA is TGCGCCAGCAGCACCGGGACAGGGGACGGCTACACCTTC.

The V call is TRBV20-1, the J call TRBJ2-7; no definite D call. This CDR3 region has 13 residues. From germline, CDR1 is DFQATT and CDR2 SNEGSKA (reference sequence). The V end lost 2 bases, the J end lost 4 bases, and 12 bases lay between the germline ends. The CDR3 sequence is CSARRTVLYEQYF. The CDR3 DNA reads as TGCAGTGCTAGACGGACCGTCCTTTACGAGCAGTACTTC.